This entry is about one TCR delta chain. Its antigen is unidentified. Possible read error: a much larger clone is one base away. TCRdb reanalyzed the RT-PCR reads using CATT. The table shows 600 to 800 delta-chain clones, with 20% to 25% occurring only once. Germline loops: CDR1 GEAIGNYY, CDR2 EKD. J gave up 0 bases and V 3 bases, and 9 bases lay outside the gene matches. The CDR3 covers 19 residues. This sample was taken from a study of gammadelta T cells in human blood. Notes on the study in general: Polyclonal expansion of innate γδ T cells after birth appeared microbially driven.

The sequenced sample was Vgamma9Vdelta2 gamma-delta T cells from fetal blood. This sequence originates from a human fetus. The rearrangement joins TRDV2 to TRDJ3, with TRDD3 identical over 8 bases. The CDR3 sequence: CACDPALGVRSWDTRQMFF. The CDR3 nucleotides read TGTGCCTGTGACCCCGCACTGGGGGTCCGCTCCTGGGACACCCGACAGATGTTTTTC.